Below, one T cell receptor beta chain is given with its context. As for treatment: randomized to nivolumab then ipilimumab (arm A) or the reverse (arm B). No patient had prior DNA-damaging chemotherapy. Live CD3+CD8+ CD19− CD56− cells were sorted from PBMCs. Germline CDR1 and CDR2: MNHEY and SVGAGI. V shed 5 bases and J shed 5 bases, with 18 bases lying between them. The CDR3 length is 15 residues. TCRdb's table, derived via immunoSEQ multiplex PCR, lists solely in-frame clones and lacks some. This sample has approximately 26,000 clones, with around 73% found just once. The source of the sample is a study of sequential checkpoint blockade in melanoma. For the study at large: Randomization was 1:1 between first-line nivolumab→ipilimumab and ipilimumab→nivolumab. Each arm's sequence ended with maintenance nivolumab.

This receptor was taken from a human donor with melanoma. The chain joins TRBV6-5 to TRBJ2-5; D gene unclear. The sequencing used CD8+ T cells sorted from blood (inferred from file names), collected from a patient given nivolumab and ipilimumab in sequence. CDR3 amino acids: CASSPTPARGETQYF. The CDR3 bases are TGTGCCAGCAGTCCAACGCCCGCGCGCGGTGAGACCCAGTACTTC.